This T cell receptor (beta chain) originates from a study of CD8+ T cells in alopecia areata. The table lists this clone with a few counts. Its matching antigen is unknown. Study-level points and caveats: Across lesional scalp, and particularly alopecia totalis/universalis, clonality surpassed that of normal scalp. Between patients, shared TCR sequences were less clear than in mice. This was possibly due in part to HLA diversity in the patient population.

cDNA reverse transcribed from extracted RNA served as the sequencing template. Some clones are missing from TCRdb's copy, which holds only in-frame ones; the method was immunoSEQ multiplex PCR. Of about 150,000 clones in the sample, approximately 60% are singletons; the top ten hold over 4%. The CDR3 is made up of 16 amino acids. Trimming at V came to 5 bases and at J to 0 bases, leaving 0 bases not matched to a gene. CDR1 and CDR2 from the germline V gene are SNHLY and FYNNEI. The source of this sequence is a human donor in good health. The chain combines TRBV2 with TRBJ2-2, with 13 positions matching TRBD2. Input material: CD4+ T cells sorted from blood. For the CDR3, the DNA is TGTGCCAGCAGTACTAGCGGGAGGGCGAACACCGGGGAGCTGTTTTTT. Protein: CASSTSGRANTGELFF.